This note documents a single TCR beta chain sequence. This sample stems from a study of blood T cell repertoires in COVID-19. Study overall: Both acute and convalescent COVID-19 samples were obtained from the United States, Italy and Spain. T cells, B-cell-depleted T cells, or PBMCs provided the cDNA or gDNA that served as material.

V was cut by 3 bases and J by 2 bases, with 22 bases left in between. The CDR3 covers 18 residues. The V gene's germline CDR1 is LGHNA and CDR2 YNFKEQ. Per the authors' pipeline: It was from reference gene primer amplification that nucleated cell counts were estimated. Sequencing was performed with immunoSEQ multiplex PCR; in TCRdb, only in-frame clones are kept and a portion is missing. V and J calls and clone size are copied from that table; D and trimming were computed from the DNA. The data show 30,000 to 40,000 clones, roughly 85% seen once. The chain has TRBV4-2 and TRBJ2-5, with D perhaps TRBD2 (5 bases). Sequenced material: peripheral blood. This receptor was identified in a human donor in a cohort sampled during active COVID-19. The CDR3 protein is CASSQLSGSRLIQETQYF. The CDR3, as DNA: TGTGCCAGCAGCCAGTTGAGTGGATCCAGACTAATACAAGAGACCCAGTACTTC.